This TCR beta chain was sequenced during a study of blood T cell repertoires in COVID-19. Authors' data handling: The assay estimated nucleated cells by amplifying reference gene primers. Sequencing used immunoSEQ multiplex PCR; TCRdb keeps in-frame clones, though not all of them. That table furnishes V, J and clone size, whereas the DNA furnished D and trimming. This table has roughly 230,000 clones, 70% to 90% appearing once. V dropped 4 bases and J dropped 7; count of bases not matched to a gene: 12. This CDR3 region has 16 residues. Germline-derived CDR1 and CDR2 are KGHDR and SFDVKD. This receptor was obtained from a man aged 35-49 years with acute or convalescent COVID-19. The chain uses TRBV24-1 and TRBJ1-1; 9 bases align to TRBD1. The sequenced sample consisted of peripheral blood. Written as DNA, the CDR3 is TGTGCCACCAGTGACCCTCGGACAGGGGAGGGAGGTGAAGCTTTCTTT. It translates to CATSDPRTGEGGEAFF.